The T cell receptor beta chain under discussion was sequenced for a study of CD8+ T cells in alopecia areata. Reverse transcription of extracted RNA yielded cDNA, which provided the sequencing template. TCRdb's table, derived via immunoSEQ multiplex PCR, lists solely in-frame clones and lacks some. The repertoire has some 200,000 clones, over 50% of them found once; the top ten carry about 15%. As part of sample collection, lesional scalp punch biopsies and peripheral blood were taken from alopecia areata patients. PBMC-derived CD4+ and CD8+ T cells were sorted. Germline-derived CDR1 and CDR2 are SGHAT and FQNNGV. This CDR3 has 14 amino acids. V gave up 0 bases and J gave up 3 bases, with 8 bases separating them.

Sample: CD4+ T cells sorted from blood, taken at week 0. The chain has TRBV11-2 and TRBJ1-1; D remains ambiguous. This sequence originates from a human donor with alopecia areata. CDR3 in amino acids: CASSLDRPDTEAFF. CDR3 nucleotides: TGTGCCAGCAGCTTAGACCGCCCAGACACTGAAGCTTTCTTT.